This entry lists 29 T cell receptor beta chains sequenced from one sample in a study of pediatric ulcerative colitis (dated 2019 in TCRdb). During colonoscopy, one to two pinch biopsies were obtained from the rectum for research. Library construction relied on the immunoSEQ multiplex PCR assay. TCRdb stores this immuneACCESS table with in-frame sequences only. Part of the clones is absent; in the studies checked, under half of the shortfall reflects unresolved V genes, and no reason is known for the rest. Counted in this sample were 10,000 to 13,000 clones; 65% to 90% of them appeared once. The top ten constitute 3% to 4% of the sample. Material for sequencing was gut tissue. The source is a girl aged 5-17 years who was a control in a study of pediatric ulcerative colitis.

The rearrangement uses TRBV7-2 and TRBJ1-3; D may be TRBD1 (6 bases). V was cut by 0 bases and J by 2 bases, with 11 bases left in between. Germline CDR1 SGHTA, CDR2 FQGNSA. The CDR3 is 16 residues long. The CDR3 protein is CASSLARGPAGNTIYF. The CDR3 nucleotides read TGTGCCAGCAGCTTAGCTCGGGGGCCGGCTGGAAACACCATATATTTT.

The chain employs TRBV2 and TRBJ1-1; D remains ambiguous. This CDR3 spans 13 amino acids. From germline, CDR1 is SNHLY and CDR2 FYNNEI. V dropped 3 bases and J dropped 1 base, with 6 bases sitting between them. The DNA of the CDR3 is TGTGCCAGCAGTGACTGGGGGAACACTGAAGCTTTCTTT. Protein product: CASSDWGNTEAFF.

The chain is built from TRBV2 and TRBJ2-7; D might be TRBD2 (5 bases). Germline V gene data show CDR1 as SNHLY and CDR2 as FYNNEI. CDR3 length: 12 amino acids. V was clipped by 4 bases and J by 6 bases, with 10 bases between them. In DNA, the CDR3 is TGTGCCAGCAGTGGAGACGGGGTCGAGCAGTACTTC. Translated, it gives CASSGDGVEQYF.

This clone turned up a few times. This chain connects TRBV11-3 to TRBJ1-1; the D gene is possibly TRBD1 (6 bases). This CDR3 has 13 residues. The V end was cut by 2 bases, the J end by 5 bases, with 9 bases between. CDR1 and CDR2 from the germline V gene are SGHNT and YENEEA. The CDR3 sequence: CASSLYRGTEAFF. CDR3 coding DNA: TGTGCCAGCAGCTTATATAGGGGGACTGAAGCTTTCTTT.

The rearrangement uses TRBV2 and TRBJ2-1; no firm D call. CDR3 length equals 14 residues. V was clipped by 8 bases and J by 8 bases, with 19 bases between them. Germline V gives CDR1 SNHLY, CDR2 FYNNEI. CDR3 residues: CASPPQGRRDEQFF. The CDR3 DNA is TGTGCCAGCCCCCCCCAAGGACGCAGAGATGAGCAGTTCTTC.

The V gene is TRBV5-1, the J gene TRBJ2-1; D might be TRBD1 (5 bases). Germline V gene data show CDR1 as SGHRS and CDR2 as YFSETQ. The CDR3 runs 15 residues. The V and J ends lost 0 bases and 3 bases respectively, with 10 bases between them. This CDR3 reads CASSLGRGGYNEQFF. The DNA of the CDR3 is TGCGCCAGCAGCTTGGGTAGGGGTGGCTACAATGAGCAGTTCTTC.

This clone was found a few times. The chain combines TRBV7-8 with TRBJ2-3; no clear D gene. The ends were cut back, 1 base at V and 6 bases at J, with 14 bases in the middle. CDR1 and CDR2 from the germline V gene are SGHVS and FQNEAQ. The CDR3 is 15 residues long. The DNA for the CDR3 is TGTGCCAGCAGCTTAGGTGGTATCCGGACCGATACGCAGTATTTT. Protein sequence: CASSLGGIRTDTQYF.

The chain combines TRBV28 with TRBJ1-2; D remains unclear. CDR1 and CDR2 (germline): MDHEN, SYDVKM. The CDR3 runs 15 residues. V lost 2 bases and J lost 7, with 17 bases in between. The DNA for the CDR3 is TGTGCCAGCAGTTTAGTCCTTTCCGAAATGTTTGGCTACACCTTC. Translated: CASSLVLSEMFGYTF.

This clone was recorded only once. The CDR3 DNA reads TGTGCCAGCATTGGGACAGGGGGCTCCTACGAGCAGTACTTC. This translates into CASIGTGGSYEQYF. V and J are TRBV6-1 and TRBJ2-7; TRBD1 matches 11 bases. The CDR3 has 14 amino acids. J lost 0 bases, V lost 7 bases, and 2 bases had no gene match. Germline lookup yields CDR1 MNHNS and CDR2 SASEGT.

The J gene is TRBJ1-2, the V gene TRBV19; D possibly corresponds to TRBD1 (6 bases). Germline CDR1 is LNHDA and CDR2 is SQIVND (reference sequence). Trimming left V 7 bases short and J 3 bases short, with 18 bases between. The CDR3 covers 15 residues. CDR3 residues: CASIREDRTDYGYTF. CDR3 nucleotide sequence: TGTGCCAGTATTAGGGAAGACAGGACCGACTATGGCTACACCTTC.

J is TRBJ2-1 and V is TRBV27; 8 bases match TRBD1. J was trimmed by 5 bases and V by 4 bases; bases with no gene match: 4. The CDR3 has 14 amino acids. Per the germline V gene, CDR1 is MNHEY and CDR2 is SMNVEV (reference sequence). The DNA for the CDR3 is TGTGCCAGCAGTTCCCTACAGGGGGACAATGAGCAGTTCTTC. This sequence encodes CASSSLQGDNEQFF.

The genes are TRBV28 and TRBJ1-2; D possibly corresponds to TRBD1 (5 bases). The CDR3 totals 18 residues. CDR1 and CDR2 from the germline V gene are MDHEN and SYDVKM. Between the trimmed V and J ends, which lost 4 bases and 0 bases, there was a span of 21 bases. The CDR3 loop reads CASSSTRDPRNANYGYTF. The CDR3 region has the DNA TGTGCCAGCAGTTCCACCCGGGACCCGAGAAATGCTAACTATGGCTACACCTTC.

The chain combines TRBV18 with TRBJ2-1; 10 positions agree with TRBD2. Germline values: CDR1 KGHSH, CDR2 LQKENI. The CDR3 spans 17 residues. The junction had 9 bases not matched to a gene; V was cut back by 0 bases and J by 7 bases. DNA for the CDR3: TGTGCCAGCTCACCACCAAATAGCGGGAGGTCTTGGAATGAGCAGTTCTTC. The encoded protein is CASSPPNSGRSWNEQFF.

This chain uses TRBV19 with TRBJ1-1, with D possibly matching TRBD1 (5 bases). CDR1 is LNHDA, CDR2 SQIVND, per germline (reference sequence). This CDR3 has 13 residues. Trimming took off 3 bases at V and 5 bases at J, with 10 bases between the two ends. In DNA form, the CDR3 reads TGTGCCAGTAGTATCCAGGGAAGGACTGAAGCTTTCTTT. It translates to CASSIQGRTEAFF.

The chain joins TRBV19 to TRBJ2-4, with D possibly TRBD2 on 6 matching bases. V dropped 3 bases and J dropped 2 bases, with 11 bases sitting between them. The germline V gene encodes CDR1 LNHDA and CDR2 SQIVND (reference sequence). This CDR3 contains 15 residues. CDR3 in DNA: TGTGCCAGTAGTATCGGAGGGATAACCAAAAACATTCAGTACTTC. It is translated as CASSIGGITKNIQYF.

In the case of this clone: At one end the junction does not follow the germline gene, possibly because of a read error. J is TRBJ1-4 and V is TRBV5-1; the match to TRBD1 covers 8 bases. The CDR3 consists of 15 residues. CDR1 is SGHRS, CDR2 YFSETQ, per germline. CDR3: CASRPGQGTYEKLFF. DNA for the CDR3: TGCGCCAGCAGACCCGGACAGGGAACTTATGAAAAACTGTTTTTT. Filled out from reference TRBV5-1 and TRBJ1-4, the complete variable domain reads KAGVTQTPRYLIKTRGQQVTLSCSPISGHRSVSWYQQTPGQGLQFLFEYFSETQRNKGNFPGRFSGRQFSNSRSEMNVSTLELGDSALYLCASRPGQGTYEKLFFGSGTQLSVL.

The chain combines TRBV9 with TRBJ1-4; maybe TRBD1 (6 bases). Germline V gene data show CDR1 as SGDLS and CDR2 as YYNGEE. V lost 0 bases and J lost 7, with 13 bases in between. CDR3 length equals 15 residues. This chain's CDR3 is CASSVEGRGGEKLFF. The CDR3 nucleotides read TGTGCCAGCAGCGTAGAGGGCAGGGGTGGTGAAAAACTGTTTTTT.

On this clone: The identical CDR3 is also encoded by other nucleotide sequences in the sample. The rearrangement joins TRBV28 to TRBJ1-5; no firm D call. Germline V CDR1 and CDR2: MDHEN, SYDVKM. V shed 5 bases and J shed 0 bases, with 11 bases lying between them. The CDR3 is 15 residues long. CDR3 loop: CASSDSFYSNQPQHF. CDR3 DNA: TGTGCCAGCAGTGATTCTTTTTATAGCAATCAGCCCCAGCATTTT.

The table lists this clone with a few counts. The chain joins TRBV19 to TRBJ1-1; maybe TRBD1 (6 bases). The CDR3 has 15 residues. Germline assignment: CDR1 LNHDA and CDR2 SQIVND (reference sequence). V was cut by 3 bases and J by 0 bases, with 11 bases left in between. The CDR3 loop reads CASSITGTMNTEAFF. The CDR3 nucleotides are TGTGCCAGTAGTATTACAGGGACCATGAACACTGAAGCTTTCTTT.

The sample holds one count of this clone. The V call is TRBV27, the J call TRBJ2-1; 7 bases agree with TRBD1. Germline assignment: CDR1 MNHEY and CDR2 SMNVEV (reference sequence). The CDR3 runs 15 residues. V shed 8 bases, J shed 7 bases, and the junction held 14 bases outside the gene matches. The CDR3 DNA is TGTGCCAGCTTCCCCGGAGAGACAGGGCGAAATGAGCAGTTCTTC. As protein: CASFPGETGRNEQFF.

The CDR3 region is CASSEARGRSAQYF. Here the CDR3 DNA reads TGTGCCAGCAGTGAAGCGAGAGGGAGATCGGCCCAGTACTTC. The rearrangement links TRBV6-1 to TRBJ2-5, with D tentatively TRBD2 (5 bases). The V gene lost 0 bases and the J gene lost 9 bases, with 14 bases spanning the gap. CDR1 MNHNS and CDR2 SASEGT come from the germline V gene. CDR3 length equals 14 residues.

The V call is TRBV27, the J call TRBJ1-2; D is uncertain. The CDR3 totals 14 residues. The V end was cut by 7 bases, the J end by 4 bases, with 16 bases between. Looked up from germline, CDR1 is MNHEY and CDR2 is SMNVEV (reference sequence). Here the CDR3 reads CASTPHFGSYGYTF. The CDR3 DNA sequence: TGTGCCAGCACCCCCCACTTCGGGAGCTATGGCTACACCTTC.

The CDR3 region has the DNA TGTGCCAGCAGCTCATCCCACCAGCCCCAGCATTTT. This encodes CASSSSHQPQHF. This sequence joins TRBV5-6 and TRBJ1-5; D is unclear. V was shortened by 3 bases and J by 7 bases, with 8 bases between the two germline ends. CDR3 length equals 12 residues. Germline CDR1 SGHDT, CDR2 YYEEEE.

The rearrangement uses TRBV5-1 and TRBJ2-5, with 9 nucleotides matching TRBD2. The J call may be incorrect, as the DNA end agrees better with TRBJ2-7. Germline CDR1 reads SGHRS; CDR2 reads YFSETQ. This CDR3 comprises 18 residues. The CDR3, as DNA: TGCGCCAGCAGCATACGTTCTTCTAGCGGGACCAGCTCCTACGAGCAGTACTTC. Translation gives CASSIRSSSGTSSYEQYF.

This chain connects TRBV28 to TRBJ2-1, with a weak D call TRBD2 (6 bases). The V and J ends lost 5 bases and 1 base respectively, with 18 bases between them. Germline-derived CDR1 and CDR2 are MDHEN and SYDVKM. There are 17 residues in the CDR3. CDR3 DNA: TGTGCCAGCAGTGACTTGAGGGGCGGGGTTTCCTACAATGAGCAGTTCTTC. This encodes CASSDLRGGVSYNEQFF.

This chain joins TRBV5-8 and TRBJ2-7, with 7 bases aligning to TRBD1. The CDR3 length is 14 residues. The V gene's germline CDR1 is SGHTS and CDR2 YDEGEE. With 0 bases clipped from V and 2 bases from J, the junction kept 2 bases outside the gene matches. Written as DNA, the CDR3 is TGTGCCAGCAGCTTGGGACAGGGCCCCTACGAGCAGTACTTC. Translating it yields CASSLGQGPYEQYF.

This clone was counted a few times. The gene calls are TRBV5-1 and TRBJ1-1; D gene ambiguous. Germline lookup yields CDR1 SGHRS and CDR2 YFSETQ. This CDR3 comprises 11 residues. Trimming removed 3 bases at V and 4 bases at J, with 4 bases between. CDR3 nucleotide sequence: TGCGCCAGCAGCTCCCTCACTGAAGCTTTCTTT. This encodes CASSSLTEAFF.

The count of this clone is one. J is TRBJ1-4 and V is TRBV9; TRBD1 aligns across 7 bases. From germline, CDR1 is SGDLS and CDR2 YYNGEE. Trimming removed 4 bases from V and 4 bases from J; junction bases left unmatched: 4. CDR3 length: 14 residues. The CDR3 loop is CASSQGGSNEKLFF. The CDR3 nucleotides read TGTGCCAGCAGCCAGGGGGGGAGTAATGAAAAACTGTTTTTT.

The DNA for the CDR3 is TGTGCCAGCAGTTTTGACAGGGTTTCGGGCGAGCAGTACTTC. Translating gives CASSFDRVSGEQYF. The V gene is TRBV28, the J gene TRBJ2-7; 7 nucleotides agree with TRBD1. The CDR3 is made up of 14 amino acids. With V trimmed by 3 bases and J by 6 bases, 8 bases remained unmatched. CDR1 and CDR2 (germline): MDHEN, SYDVKM.